The T cell receptor beta chain described here comes from a study of T-cell reconstitution after alpha-beta-depleted transplantation in children. General observations from the study: By about two months after transplant, alpha-beta T cells reportedly arose from several hundred graft clones that had expanded.

Ten or more counts support this clonotype. Its antigen is not identified. Preparing the TCRbeta library involved the use of unique molecular identifiers. MiXCR, run by TCRdb on the PCR reads, gives a single entry per CDR3 protein. This table holds about 300,000 distinct CDR3 sequences, 10% found once. Germline CDR1 is SGDLS and CDR2 is YYNGEE. The CDR3 loop spans 15 amino acids. V lost 0 bases and J lost 4, with 11 bases in between. V is TRBV9 and J is TRBJ2-4; possibly TRBD2 for D (6 bases). Sequencing used PBMCs, obtained before TCRalphabeta/CD19-depleted stem cell transplant. This TCR was sampled from a boy less than two years old with acute myeloid leukemia, due to receive a stem cell transplant. CDR3 loop: CASSVAPGVKNIQYF. The CDR3 nucleotides read TGTGCCAGCAGCGTAGCACCGGGGGTGAAAAACATTCAGTACTTC.